These 13 T cell receptor beta chains were all obtained from the same sample, sequenced in a study of cytotoxic CD8 clonotypes in ibrutinib-treated CLL. The data were produced by immunoSEQ multiplex PCR, yet TCRdb's version contains in-frame clones alone and is incomplete. The sample has 140,000 to 150,000 clones, 75% to 80% seen once. This specimen was PBMCs, taken after 24 months of ibrutinib treatment. Receptors were obtained from a human donor with chronic lymphocytic leukemia.

The V gene is TRBV18, the J gene TRBJ2-4, with 8 bases identical to TRBD1. The length of the CDR3 is 14 residues. V was pared by 3 bases and J by 7 bases, with 5 bases of the junction left unmatched. Germline assignment: CDR1 KGHSH and CDR2 LQKENI. CDR3 DNA: TGTGCCAGCTCACCGGACAGGGTGGGGAACATTCAGTACTTC. This gives the protein CASSPDRVGNIQYF.

The CDR3 bases are TGTGCCAGCAGGGGGACCGGGACTAGCGGAAACTACAATGAGCAGTTCTTC. Translation gives CASRGTGTSGNYNEQFF. The rearrangement links TRBV28 to TRBJ2-1; 11 positions agree with TRBD2. Germline V lookup: CDR1 MDHEN, CDR2 SYDVKM. The CDR3 length is 17 residues. The J segment lost 3 bases and the V segment lost 6 bases, leaving 10 bases of the junction unmatched.

The rearrangement links TRBV9 to TRBJ2-7; no firm D call. CDR1 is SGDLS, CDR2 YYNGEE, per germline. The CDR3 has 15 amino acids. V was trimmed by 1 base and J by 0 bases, leaving 11 bases between them. CDR3 DNA: TGTGCCAGCAGCGTACACCCGGGCCCCTCCTACGAGCAGTACTTC. This sequence encodes CASSVHPGPSYEQYF.

This clone has just a few counts. The chain couples TRBV27 to TRBJ1-4; D not resolved. The V and J ends lost 7 bases and 1 base respectively, with 10 bases between them. The CDR3 contains 14 residues. The germline V gene encodes CDR1 MNHEY and CDR2 SMNVEV (reference sequence). The CDR3 DNA follows: TGTGCCAGCACCCATCCCGGAACTAATGAAAAACTGTTTTTT. This codes for CASTHPGTNEKLFF.

This clone was observed a few times. The chain has TRBV30 and TRBJ1-6; 11 positions agree with TRBD1. Germline V gives CDR1 GTSNPN, CDR2 SVGIG (reference sequence). This CDR3 is built from 14 residues. The V gene end was trimmed by 0 bases and the J gene end by 9 bases; junction bases not matched to a gene: 1. CDR3 sequence reads: CAWSVDRGPSPLHF. DNA for the CDR3: TGTGCCTGGAGTGTGGACAGGGGGCCTTCACCCCTCCACTTT. Drawing the rest from reference TRBV30 and TRBJ1-6, the complete variable domain is SQTIHQWPATLVQPVGSPLSLECTVEGTSNPNLYWYRQAAGRGLQLLFYSVGIGQISSEVPQNLSASRPQDRQFILSSKKLLLSDSGFYLCAWSVDRGPSPLHFGNGTRLTVT.

This clone came up many times. The rearrangement joins TRBV4-1 to TRBJ2-1; 14 positions match TRBD2. Germline CDR1 is MGHRA and CDR2 is YSYEKL. Germline trimming cut 1 base from V and 9 bases from J; bases unmatched to any gene: 14. This CDR3 has 19 residues. The CDR3, as DNA: TGCGCCAGCAGCCAAGGTCCCCCGACTAGCGGGAGGGCCGGGGGTGAGCAGTTCTTC. Protein sequence: CASSQGPPTSGRAGGEQFF.

The J gene is TRBJ2-2, the V gene TRBV9; D could derive from TRBD1 or TRBD2 (6 bases each). The germline V gene encodes CDR1 SGDLS and CDR2 YYNGEE. V lost 6 bases and J lost 5, with 11 bases in between. The CDR3 loop spans 13 amino acids. The CDR3 is CASTLGGTGELFF. In nucleotides, the CDR3 is TGTGCCAGCACCCTAGGGGGGACCGGGGAGCTGTTTTTT.

The genes are TRBV7-6 and TRBJ2-7, with D tentatively TRBD2 (6 bases). The germline CDR1 and CDR2 sequences are SGHVS and FNYEAQ. This CDR3 contains 12 residues. V lost 1 base and J lost 8, with 9 bases in between. This CDR3 is CASSLGREKQYF. CDR3 bases: TGTGCCAGCAGCTTAGGGAGGGAGAAGCAGTACTTC. Full variable domain (missing parts from reference TRBV7-6 and TRBJ2-7): GAGVSQSPRYKVTKRGQDVALRCDPISGHVSLYWYRQALGQGPEFLTYFNYEAQQDKSGLPNDRFSAERPEGSISTLTIQRTEQRDSAMYRCASSLGREKQYFGPGTRLTVT.

CDR3 sequence (DNA): TGTGCCAGCCGGAACAGGGAGGAGACCCAGTACTTC. This sequence encodes CASRNREETQYF. J is TRBJ2-5 and V is TRBV2; tentative D call: TRBD1 (6 bases). Germline V gene lookup returns CDR1 SNHLY and CDR2 FYNNEI. Deletions cut 8 bases from V and 5 bases from J, with 12 bases between. The CDR3 runs to 12 residues.

This clone was recorded a few times. The same CDR3 is also encoded by other DNA sequences in this sample. This chain links TRBV5-1 with TRBJ2-3; 13 bases map to TRBD2. After removal of 8 bases from V and 4 bases from J, the junction contained 4 bases not matched to a gene. Per the germline V gene, CDR1 is SGHRS and CDR2 is YFSETQ. The CDR3 totals 14 residues. This chain's CDR3 is CASSGLAGADTQYF. The CDR3 coding sequence is TGCGCCAGTAGCGGACTAGCGGGGGCAGATACGCAGTATTTT.

This clone was observed once. The chain has TRBV10-3 and TRBJ2-6; the match to TRBD1 covers 9 bases. Unmatched junction bases numbered 3, after V lost 6 bases and J lost 0 bases. This CDR3 has 16 residues. The germline V gene has CDR1 ENHRY and CDR2 SYGVKD. DNA for the CDR3: TGTGCCATCAGGGGACAGGGACCCTCTGGGGCCAACGTCCTGACTTTC. Translating gives CAIRGQGPSGANVLTF.

This clone appeared a few times. The gene calls are TRBV30 and TRBJ2-1; no clear D. This CDR3 is 13 amino acids long. Trimming stripped 1 base from V and 7 bases from J, with 11 bases between. Germline CDR1 reads GTSNPN; CDR2 reads SVGIG (reference sequence). CDR3 nucleotide sequence: TGTGCCTGGAGTGGGTACCACGGGAATGAGCAGTTCTTC. Translating it yields CAWSGYHGNEQFF.

V usage is TRBV5-5 and J usage is TRBJ2-7; D not resolved. CDR3 length: 13 residues. The germline V and J ends were trimmed by 0 bases and 6 bases, with 10 bases remaining between them. CDR1 and CDR2 from the germline V gene are SGHKS and YYEKEE (reference sequence). CDR3 amino acids: CASSLGPGREQYF. In DNA form, the CDR3 reads TGTGCCAGCAGCTTGGGGCCCGGGCGCGAGCAGTACTTC.